These 19 T cell receptor beta chains were sequenced from one sample in a study of cytomegalovirus exposure and HLA in healthy donors. Some clones are missing from TCRdb's copy, which holds only in-frame ones; the method was immunoSEQ multiplex PCR. There are 85,000 to 120,000 clones in the sample; about 87% occur only once, and less than 2% lies in the top ten. The sample was PBMCs. These receptors were obtained from a woman aged 18-30 years in good health and CMV-seropositive.

The rearrangement uses TRBV9 and TRBJ2-6, with 9 bases that match TRBD2. This CDR3 has 17 amino acids. Germline V lookup: CDR1 SGDLS, CDR2 YYNGEE. The J segment lost 3 bases and the V segment lost 4 bases, leaving 8 bases of the junction unmatched. The CDR3 is CASSLRGGAFGANVLTF. The CDR3 DNA is TGTGCCAGCAGCCTCCGCGGGGGGGCATTTGGGGCCAACGTCCTGACTTTC.

V gene TRBV5-8 combines with J gene TRBJ1-2, with no clear D. V was clipped by 3 bases and J by 7 bases, with 13 bases between them. CDR1 and CDR2 from the germline V gene are SGHTS and YDEGEE. CDR3 length: 13 residues. CDR3 DNA: TGTGCCAGCAGCTCCCGTAAGCGGGGTGGCTACACCTTC. Its protein is CASSSRKRGGYTF.

The chain joins TRBV28 to TRBJ1-2, with TRBD1 matching over 8 bases. Germline-derived CDR1 and CDR2 are MDHEN and SYDVKM. This CDR3 comprises 14 residues. V gave up 5 bases and J gave up 4 bases; unmatched junction bases: 6. CDR3 in amino acids: CASSAGTGPYGYTF. The CDR3 nucleotides read TGTGCCAGCAGTGCCGGGACAGGACCCTATGGCTACACCTTC.

The chain has TRBV2 and TRBJ1-5, with D perhaps TRBD1 (6 bases). Germline assignment: CDR1 SNHLY and CDR2 FYNNEI. V was shortened by 5 bases and J by 7 bases, with 15 bases between the two germline ends. This CDR3 comprises 14 residues. The CDR3: CASSRSQGWQPQHF. CDR3 sequence (DNA): TGTGCCAGCAGTCGAAGCCAGGGGTGGCAGCCCCAGCATTTT.

The CDR3 loop reads CASSASGGSNHNEQFF. The CDR3 DNA reads TGTGCCAGCAGCGCTAGCGGGGGGTCAAACCACAATGAGCAGTTCTTC. V and J are TRBV9 and TRBJ2-1; TRBD2 aligns across 11 bases. Trimming took 3 bases from V and 5 from J; bases not matched to a gene: 7. Germline CDR1 is SGDLS and CDR2 is YYNGEE. CDR3 length equals 16 residues.

The chain carries TRBV14 and TRBJ2-7; 9 bases agree with TRBD2. CDR1 is SGHDN and CDR2 is FVKESK in the germline V gene. V shed 4 bases and J 0 bases; nucleotides not matched to a gene: 4. This CDR3 comprises 15 residues. In DNA form, the CDR3 reads TGTGCCAGCAGCCCTCGACTAGCGGCCTCCTACGAGCAGTACTTC. Residues: CASSPRLAASYEQYF.

The rearrangement uses TRBV4-1 and TRBJ2-3; weak D call: TRBD2 (6 bases). Trimming removed 4 bases from V and 6 bases from J, with 14 bases in between. Germline V lookup: CDR1 MGHRA, CDR2 YSYEKL. This CDR3 spans 14 amino acids. Here the CDR3 DNA reads TGCGCCAGCAGCCCTGGACTAAAACTGGATACGCAGTATTTT. Its protein is CASSPGLKLDTQYF.

The rearrangement joins TRBV7-9 to TRBJ2-3; TRBD1 matches at 7 bases. Germline CDR1 and CDR2: SEHNR and FQNEAQ (reference sequence). The CDR3 totals 14 residues. V lost 5 bases, J lost 5 bases, and 7 bases stayed unmatched. In nucleotides, the CDR3 is TGTGCCAGCAGCCCGTCGTACAGGGGAGATACGCAGTATTTT. Amino acid sequence: CASSPSYRGDTQYF.

This chain joins TRBV10-2 and TRBJ1-6; TRBD1 agrees at 8 bases. V shed 9 bases, J shed 3 bases, and the junction held 4 bases outside the gene matches. The CDR3 runs 14 residues. Per the germline V gene, CDR1 is WSHSY and CDR2 is SAAADI. CDR3 nucleotide sequence: TGCGCCAGTAGCGGACAGGGCTATAATTCACCCCTCCACTTT. Protein sequence: CASSGQGYNSPLHF.

The chain combines TRBV11-2 with TRBJ2-3, with D maybe TRBD1 (7 bases). The V gene's germline CDR1 is SGHAT and CDR2 FQNNGV. With 1 base removed from V and 5 bases from J, the gap between germline ends came to 19 bases. The CDR3 has 17 amino acids. CDR3 loop: CASSLALGQGGQDTQYF. The CDR3, as DNA: TGTGCCAGCAGCTTAGCCCTTGGGCAGGGGGGCCAAGATACGCAGTATTTT.

CDR3 sequence reads: CASSLKGDQPQHF. The CDR3 DNA reads TGTGCCAGCAGCTTAAAGGGGGATCAGCCCCAGCATTTT. V usage is TRBV7-2 and J usage is TRBJ1-5; weak D call: TRBD1 (6 bases). Trimming removed 2 bases at V and 5 bases at J, with 7 bases between. The CDR3 runs to 13 residues. Germline-derived CDR1 and CDR2 are SGHTA and FQGNSA.

The chain joins TRBV2 to TRBJ2-1; the match to TRBD2 covers 10 bases. Germline CDR1 and CDR2: SNHLY and FYNNEI. The length of the CDR3 is 17 residues. V lost 7 bases and J lost 0; bases outside the gene matches: 9. The CDR3 DNA reads as TGTGCCAGCACTTCTGCTAGCGGGAGTTACTCCTACAATGAGCAGTTCTTC. Translating gives CASTSASGSYSYNEQFF.

The CDR3 spells CASSLERDLRAFF. The DNA of the CDR3 is TGTGCCAGCAGCTTGGAACGAGACTTACGGGCTTTCTTT. J is TRBJ1-1 and V is TRBV5-4; D is uncertain. CDR1 SGHNT and CDR2 YYREEE come from the germline V gene (reference sequence). The CDR3 contains 13 residues. Trimming removed 0 bases at V and 11 bases at J, with 14 bases between.

The CDR3 DNA follows: TGTGCCAGCAGCGGCACCCTAGCGGGGGGCGGCGAGACCCAGTACTTC. It is translated as CASSGTLAGGGETQYF. The chain uses TRBV9 and TRBJ2-5; 11 bases are a match to TRBD2. This CDR3 contains 16 residues. V trimming: 3 bases; J trimming: 5 bases; junction bases outside the gene matches: 9. The germline CDR1 and CDR2 sequences are SGDLS and YYNGEE.

This chain links TRBV28 with TRBJ1-6, with 7 bases fitting TRBD1. CDR3 length: 15 residues. Germline V CDR1 and CDR2: MDHEN, SYDVKM. The V and J ends lost 10 bases and 6 bases, in that order; junction bases with no gene match: 12. Here the CDR3 reads CATHLSTGINSPLHF. For the CDR3, the DNA is TGTGCCACCCATTTATCGACAGGGATTAATTCACCCCTCCACTTT.

The chain's CDR3 is CASSLGGATYEQYV. The CDR3 coding sequence is TGTGCCAGCAGCCTTGGGGGGGCGACGTACGAGCAGTACGTC. The V and J genes are TRBV28 and TRBJ2-7; D perhaps matches TRBD2 (7 bases). This CDR3 has 14 amino acids. V shed 6 bases and J shed 4 bases, with 16 bases lying between them. Germline loops: CDR1 MDHEN, CDR2 SYDVKM.

This clone appeared a few times. This chain connects TRBV19 to TRBJ1-1; TRBD1 matches at 7 bases. The CDR3 totals 16 residues. Germline-derived CDR1 and CDR2 are LNHDA and SQIVND (reference sequence). The V and J ends lost 10 bases and 2 bases, in that order; junction bases with no gene match: 16. The CDR3 region has the DNA TGTGCCACAACGCCCCTTAGACAGGGCGCTAACACTGAAGCTTTCTTT. Its protein product is CATTPLRQGANTEAFF. Using reference TRBV19 and TRBJ1-1 for the parts outside the CDR3, the full variable domain is DGGITQSPKYLFRKEGQNVTLSCEQNLNHDAMYWYRQDPGQGLRLIYYSQIVNDFQKGDIAEGYSVSREKKESFPLTVTSAQKNPTAFYLCATTPLRQGANTEAFFGQGTRLTVV.

This chain joins TRBV6-1 and TRBJ1-1; D not resolved. In germline, CDR1 is MNHNS, CDR2 SASEGT. The CDR3 runs to 13 residues. The germline V and J ends were trimmed by 6 bases and 0 bases, with 8 bases remaining between them. DNA for the CDR3: TGTGCCAGCAGCGTACAGTTGAACACTGAAGCTTTCTTT. It codes for CASSVQLNTEAFF.

The rearrangement uses TRBV5-1 and TRBJ2-7; D may be TRBD2 (5 bases). Between the trimmed V and J ends, which lost 0 bases and 3 bases, there was a span of 7 bases. The CDR3 has 13 amino acids. The germline CDR1 and CDR2 sequences are SGHRS and YFSETQ. The CDR3 coding sequence is TGCGCCAGCAGCTTGGACGGGAACTACGAGCAGTACTTC. Translated, it gives CASSLDGNYEQYF.